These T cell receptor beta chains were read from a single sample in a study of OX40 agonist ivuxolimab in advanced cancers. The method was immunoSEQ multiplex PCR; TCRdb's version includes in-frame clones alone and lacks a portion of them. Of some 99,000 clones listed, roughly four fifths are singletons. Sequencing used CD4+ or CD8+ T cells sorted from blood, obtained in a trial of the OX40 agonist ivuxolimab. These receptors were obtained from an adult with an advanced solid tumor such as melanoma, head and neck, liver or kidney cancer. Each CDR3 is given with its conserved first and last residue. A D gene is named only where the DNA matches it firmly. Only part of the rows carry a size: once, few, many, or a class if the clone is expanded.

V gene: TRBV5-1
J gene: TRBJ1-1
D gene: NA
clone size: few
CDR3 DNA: TGCGCCAGCAGCTCTCGGGGAAACACTGAAGCTTTCTTT
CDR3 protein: CASSSRGNTEAFF

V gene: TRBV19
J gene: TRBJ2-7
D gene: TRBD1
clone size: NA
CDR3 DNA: TGTGCCAGTAGTGTAAGTTTGCCGGGACAGGGGAAAAACGAGCAGTACTTC
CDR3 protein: CASSVSLPGQGKNEQYF

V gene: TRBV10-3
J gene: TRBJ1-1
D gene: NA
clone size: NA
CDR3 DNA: TGTGCCATCAACGGTGACAGAAACACTGAAGCTTTCTTT
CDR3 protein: CAINGDRNTEAFF

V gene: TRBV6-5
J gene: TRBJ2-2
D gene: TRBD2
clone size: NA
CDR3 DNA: TGTGCCAGCACCGGGGGGGCCCCCGGGGAGCTGTTTTTT
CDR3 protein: CASTGGAPGELFF

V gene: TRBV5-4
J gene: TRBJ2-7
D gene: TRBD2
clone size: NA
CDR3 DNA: TGTGCCAGCAGCTCTTTCCGGGGGGGTTACGAGCAGTACTTC
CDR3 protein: CASSSFRGGYEQYF

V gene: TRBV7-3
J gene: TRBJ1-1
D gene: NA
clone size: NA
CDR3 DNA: TGTGCCAGCAGCTTAGCGGGCAGGTCAGCTAACACTGAAGCTTTCTTT
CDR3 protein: CASSLAGRSANTEAFF

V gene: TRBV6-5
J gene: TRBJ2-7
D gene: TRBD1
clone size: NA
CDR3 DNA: TGTGCCAGCAGTTACGCACAGGGGCCCTACGAGCAGTACTTC
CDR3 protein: CASSYAQGPYEQYF

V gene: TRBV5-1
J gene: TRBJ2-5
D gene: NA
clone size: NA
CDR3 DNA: TGCGCCAGCAGCCTGACATTGTACCAAGAGACCCAGTACTTC
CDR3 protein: CASSLTLYQETQYF

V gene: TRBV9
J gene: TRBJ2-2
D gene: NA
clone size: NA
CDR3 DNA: TGTGCCAGCAGCGTAGTGGCAGGACTCACCGGGGAGCTGTTTTTT
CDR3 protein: CASSVVAGLTGELFF

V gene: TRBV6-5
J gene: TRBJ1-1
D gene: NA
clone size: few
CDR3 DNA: TGTGCCAGCAGATCCGAGTTGGGGAACACTGAAGCTTTCTTT
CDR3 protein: CASRSELGNTEAFF

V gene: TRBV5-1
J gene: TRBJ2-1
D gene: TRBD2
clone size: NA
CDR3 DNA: TGCGCCAGCAGCTTTGACCGGACTAGCGGGATTACCTACAATGAGCAGTTCTTC
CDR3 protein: CASSFDRTSGITYNEQFF

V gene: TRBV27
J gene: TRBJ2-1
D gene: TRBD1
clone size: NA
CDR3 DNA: TGTGCCAGCAGTCTAATGGGACAGGGGAAGTACAATGAGCAGTTCTTC
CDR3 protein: CASSLMGQGKYNEQFF

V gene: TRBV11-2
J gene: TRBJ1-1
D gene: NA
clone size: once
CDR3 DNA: TGTGCCAGCAGCTTAGGGACAGAGAACACTGAAGCTTTCTTT
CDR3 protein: CASSLGTENTEAFF

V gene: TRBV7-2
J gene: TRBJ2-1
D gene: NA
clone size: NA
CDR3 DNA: TGTGCCAGCAGCTTATATCGGACGGACTACAATGAGCAGTTCTTC
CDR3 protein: CASSLYRTDYNEQFF

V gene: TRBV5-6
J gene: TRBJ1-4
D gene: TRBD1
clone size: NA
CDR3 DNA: TGTGCCAGCAGCACCCCCGGGACAGGGGGTGAAAAACTGTTTTTT
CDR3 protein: CASSTPGTGGEKLFF

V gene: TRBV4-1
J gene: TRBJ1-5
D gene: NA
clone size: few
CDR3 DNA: TGCGCCAGCAGCCAACCGGACACCCATCAGCCCCAGCATTTT
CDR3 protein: CASSQPDTHQPQHF

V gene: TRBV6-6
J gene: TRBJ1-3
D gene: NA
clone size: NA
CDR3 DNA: TGTGCCAGCAGTTATAATTGGGGCCGCTCTGGAAACACCATATATTTT
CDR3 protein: CASSYNWGRSGNTIYF

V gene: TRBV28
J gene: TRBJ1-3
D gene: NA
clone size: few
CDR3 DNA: TGTGCCAGCAGTTTACAGCCCATTGACACCATATATTTT
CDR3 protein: CASSLQPIDTIYF

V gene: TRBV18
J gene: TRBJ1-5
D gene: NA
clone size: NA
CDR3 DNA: TGTGCCAGCTCGGACACAATCAATCAGCCCCAGCATTTT
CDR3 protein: CASSDTINQPQHF

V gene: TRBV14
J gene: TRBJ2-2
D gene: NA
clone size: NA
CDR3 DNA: TGTGCCAGCAGCCAAGTCTTAGGGGGCACCGGGGAGCTGTTTTTT
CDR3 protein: CASSQVLGGTGELFF

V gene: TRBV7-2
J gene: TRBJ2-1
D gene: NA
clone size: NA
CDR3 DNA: TGTGCCAGCAGCTTGGTGGGGGGGGCCCTCACTGAGCAGTTCTTC
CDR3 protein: CASSLVGGALTEQFF

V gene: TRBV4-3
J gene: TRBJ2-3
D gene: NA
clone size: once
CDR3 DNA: TGCGCCAGCAGCCAAGGACGGGGCTCAGATACGCAGTATTTT
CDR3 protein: CASSQGRGSDTQYF

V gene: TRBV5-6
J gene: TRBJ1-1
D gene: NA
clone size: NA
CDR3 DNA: TGTGCCAGCAGCTTGGGATTGAACACTGAAGCTTTCTTT
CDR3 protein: CASSLGLNTEAFF

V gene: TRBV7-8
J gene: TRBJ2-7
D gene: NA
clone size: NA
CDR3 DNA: TGTGCCAGCAGCTTAGCGTTCGGCAGGGGCGAGCAGTACTTC
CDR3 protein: CASSLAFGRGEQYF

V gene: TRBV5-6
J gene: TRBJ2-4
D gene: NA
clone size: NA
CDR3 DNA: TGTGCCAGCAGCTTGTCGTACGACGCGAAAAACATTCAGTACTTC
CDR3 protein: CASSLSYDAKNIQYF

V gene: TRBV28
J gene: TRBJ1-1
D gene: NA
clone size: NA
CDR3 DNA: TGTGCCAGCAGTCTATCCCCTGAAGCTTTCTTT
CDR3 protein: CASSLSPEAFF

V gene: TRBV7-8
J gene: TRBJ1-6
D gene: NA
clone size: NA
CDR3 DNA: TGTGCCAGCAGCTTAGCCGGGAGGGCGACGGAGCGAAATTCACCCCTCCACTTT
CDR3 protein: CASSLAGRATERNSPLHF

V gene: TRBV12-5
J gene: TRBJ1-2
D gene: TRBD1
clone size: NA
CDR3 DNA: TGTGCTAGTGGTTTGGTGGACAGGGCCCACACCTTC
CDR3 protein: CASGLVDRAHTF

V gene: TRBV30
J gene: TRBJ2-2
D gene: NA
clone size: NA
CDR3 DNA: TGTGCCTGGAGTTCGACTGGACAGACGAAGACCGGGGAGCTGTTTTTT
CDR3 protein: CAWSSTGQTKTGELFF

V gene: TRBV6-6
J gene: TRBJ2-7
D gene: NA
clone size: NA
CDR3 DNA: TGTGCCAGCAGTTACTATGGGAACCCCCCAGGGGACGAGCAGTACTTC
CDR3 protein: CASSYYGNPPGDEQYF